A selection of T cell receptor beta chains follows, all from one sample in a study of OX40 agonist ivuxolimab in advanced cancers. Libraries were prepared by immunoSEQ multiplex PCR; TCRdb keeps only in-frame clonotypes and omits some of them. This table holds roughly 75,000 clones, more than 80% found once. The sequencing used CD4+ or CD8+ T cells sorted from blood, collected in a trial of the OX40 agonist ivuxolimab. Receptor source: an adult with an advanced solid tumor such as melanoma, head and neck, liver or kidney cancer. Each CDR3 is given with its conserved first and last residue. The D gene is left open where the match is weak. Clone size is shown for a subset of rows, as once, few, many or a class of expanded clone.

d_gene	abundance	j_gene	v_gene	CDR3nt	CDR3aa
.	once	TRBJ2-7	TRBV7-8	TGTGCCAGCAGCTTCTTTCTCTCCAGGGTCGACTCCTACGAGCAGTACTTC	CASSFFLSRVDSYEQYF
.	.	TRBJ2-5	TRBV5-6	TGTGCCAGCAGCCCCAACCCCAGGCCACCTACGGAGACCCAGTACTTC	CASSPNPRPPTETQYF
.	.	TRBJ1-2	TRBV28	TGTGCCAGCAGGGAGACAGCTAACTATGGCTACACCTTC	CASRETANYGYTF
.	.	TRBJ2-7	TRBV27	TGTGCCAGCACTTCCATAGACAGGATCTACGAGCAGTACTTC	CASTSIDRIYEQYF
.	.	TRBJ2-7	TRBV4-3	TGCGCCAGCAGCCAAGATTCCACAGGCATAGACGAGCAGTACTTC	CASSQDSTGIDEQYF
.	.	TRBJ2-1	TRBV19	TGTGCCAGTAGTATAGGGGGAAACACCTACAATGAGCAGTTCTTC	CASSIGGNTYNEQFF
.	.	TRBJ2-7	TRBV9	TGTGCCAGCAGCGTAGGCAGCAGGACCTACGAGCAGTACTTC	CASSVGSRTYEQYF
.	.	TRBJ1-5	TRBV30	TGTGCCTGGAGTTATAGGGGGGGTCAGCCCCAGCATTTT	CAWSYRGGQPQHF
.	.	TRBJ1-3	TRBV15	TGTGCCACCAGCAGGTCCCTTACAGTCTCTGGAAACACCATATATTTT	CATSRSLTVSGNTIYF
TRBD2	once	TRBJ2-5	TRBV9	TGTGCCAGCAGCGTGGGCGGGGGATCAGAGACCCAGTACTTC	CASSVGGGSETQYF
TRBD1	.	TRBJ1-2	TRBV2	TGTGCCAGCACTAGACTTTTGACAGGGAAAGATGGCTACACCTTC	CASTRLLTGKDGYTF
.	.	TRBJ2-1	TRBV27	TGTGCCAGCAGTTTTGCGGGGTCCTACAATGAGCAGTTCTTC	CASSFAGSYNEQFF
TRBD2	.	TRBJ2-3	TRBV28	TGTGCCAGCAGTTTAGGGACTATTCTAGCGGGAGGCACAGATACGCAGTATTTT	CASSLGTILAGGTDTQYF
TRBD1	.	TRBJ1-1	TRBV9	TGTGCCAGCAGCGTAGACAGGGGGAGCACTGAAGCTTTCTTT	CASSVDRGSTEAFF
.	few	TRBJ1-5	TRBV6-6	TGTGCCAGCAGTCCCCAGACTCAGCCCCAGCATTTT	CASSPQTQPQHF
TRBD2	.	TRBJ2-1	TRBV5-8	TGTGCCAGCAGCCCTGGACTAGCGGGAGTGCAGGAGCAGTTCTTC	CASSPGLAGVQEQFF
.	.	TRBJ2-7	TRBV27	TGTGCCAGCAGGCTAGGGGGTGGGACCTACGAGCAGTACTTC	CASRLGGGTYEQYF
.	once	TRBJ1-2	TRBV5-6	TGTGCCAGCAGCTTAGGGGCACCCGGGGGCGGCTACACCTTC	CASSLGAPGGGYTF
TRBD2	.	TRBJ2-1	TRBV14	TGTGCCAGCAGCCAAGTAGCGGGGGTTTACAATGAGCAGTTCTTC	CASSQVAGVYNEQFF
TRBD1	.	TRBJ1-1	TRBV6-5	TGTGCCAGCAGTTGGGGACAGGGGCTCACTGAAGCTTTCTTT	CASSWGQGLTEAFF
.	.	TRBJ2-7	TRBV11-2	TGTGCCAGCAGCTTAGTAGGGTATGAGCAGTACTTC	CASSLVGYEQYF
.	.	TRBJ2-5	TRBV11-2	TGTGCCAGCAGCTTAGGTCAGGGCCTGGAGACCCAGTACTTC	CASSLGQGLETQYF
.	medium-sized	TRBJ1-1	TRBV4-3	TGCGCCAGCAGCCAAGAAGGCAGGGCCCCGGTTGAAGCTTTCTTT	CASSQEGRAPVEAFF
TRBD2	.	TRBJ2-1	TRBV13	TGTGCCAGCAGCTTCCCAAACGCGGGGGTCTCCTACAATGAGCAGTTCTTC	CASSFPNAGVSYNEQFF
.	.	TRBJ2-5	TRBV6-5	TGTGCCAGCAGTTACAACAACCAAGAGACCCAGTACTTC	CASSYNNQETQYF
.	once	TRBJ2-1	TRBV4-3	TGCGCCAGCAGCCAAGAGATGCCGGGAGCGGGTAATGAGCAGTTCTTC	CASSQEMPGAGNEQFF
.	.	TRBJ2-1	TRBV13	TGTGCCAGCAGCTTAGCGGGAAGCTCCTACAATGAGCAGTTCTTC	CASSLAGSSYNEQFF
.	.	TRBJ1-2	TRBV19	TGTGCCAGTAACCCGACAGGAGTCTATGGCTACACCTTC	CASNPTGVYGYTF
TRBD2	.	TRBJ2-3	TRBV7-8	TGTGCCAGCAGCCTCCCCGGGACTACCTCAGATACGCAGTATTTT	CASSLPGTTSDTQYF
.	.	TRBJ1-1	TRBV7-8	TGTGCCAGCAGCCCGGGGGTAGGCACTGAAGCTTTCTTT	CASSPGVGTEAFF